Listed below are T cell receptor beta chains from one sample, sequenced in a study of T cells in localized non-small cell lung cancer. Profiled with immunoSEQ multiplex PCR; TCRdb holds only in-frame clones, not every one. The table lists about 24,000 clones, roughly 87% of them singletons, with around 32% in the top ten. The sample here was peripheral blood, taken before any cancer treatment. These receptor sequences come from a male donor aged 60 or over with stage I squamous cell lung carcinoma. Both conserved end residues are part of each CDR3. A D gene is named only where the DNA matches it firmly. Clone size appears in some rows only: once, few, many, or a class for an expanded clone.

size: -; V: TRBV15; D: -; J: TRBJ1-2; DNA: TGTGCCACCAGCGCCCAAGGTCCTACCGGCGAGAAGGTGGACACCTTC; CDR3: CATSAQGPTGEKVDTF
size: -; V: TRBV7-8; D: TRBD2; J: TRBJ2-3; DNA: TGTGCCAGCAGCTTCGGGGGGACTAGCACAGATACGCAGTATTTT; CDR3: CASSFGGTSTDTQYF
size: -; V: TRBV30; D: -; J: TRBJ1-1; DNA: TGTGCCTGGGGAACCGGGACACCGACCGAAGCTTTCTTT; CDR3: CAWGTGTPTEAFF
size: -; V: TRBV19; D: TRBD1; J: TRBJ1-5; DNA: TGTGCCAGTGGGGACAGGGTAGCTCATTTT; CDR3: CASGDRVAHF
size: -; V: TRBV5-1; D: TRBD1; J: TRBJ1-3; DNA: TGCGCCAGCAGCGCCGGGACAGGGAACGCCGGAAACACCATATATTTT; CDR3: CASSAGTGNAGNTIYF
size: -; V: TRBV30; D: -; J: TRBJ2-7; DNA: TGTGCCTGGAGGGACCCCAACAGGTGGGGGACCTACGAGCAGTACTTC; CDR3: CAWRDPNRWGTYEQYF
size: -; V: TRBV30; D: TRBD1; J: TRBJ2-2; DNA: TGTGCCGTAGGGGACAGGTTCAACACCGGGGAGCTGTTTTTT; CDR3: CAVGDRFNTGELFF
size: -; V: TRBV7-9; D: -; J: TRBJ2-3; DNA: TGTGCCAGCAGCTTAGGGGGCCAGGGTTACTCCACAGATACGCAGTATTTT; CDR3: CASSLGGQGYSTDTQYF
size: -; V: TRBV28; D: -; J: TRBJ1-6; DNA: TGTGCCAGCAGTGTCGGGACCTCACCCCTCCACTTT; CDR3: CASSVGTSPLHF
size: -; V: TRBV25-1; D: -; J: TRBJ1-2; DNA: TGTGCCAGCAGTGAAGAGCCAGGGGTGTATGGCTACACCTTC; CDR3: CASSEEPGVYGYTF
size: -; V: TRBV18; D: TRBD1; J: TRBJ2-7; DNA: TGTGCCAGCTCCCTCCAACAGGGGGACTACGAGCAGTACTTC; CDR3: CASSLQQGDYEQYF
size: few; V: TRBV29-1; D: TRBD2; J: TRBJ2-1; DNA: TGCAGCATCCTACGCGGGGGTAGCGGGAGCACTAACAATGAGCAGTTCTTC; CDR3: CSILRGGSGSTNNEQFF
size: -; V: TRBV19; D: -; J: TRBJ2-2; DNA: TGTGCCAGTACCGGCGTGGGGGAGCTGTTTTTT; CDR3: CASTGVGELFF
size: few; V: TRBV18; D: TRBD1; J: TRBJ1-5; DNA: TGTGCCAGCTCACCCGGGGACAGCCTCAATCAGCCCCAGCATTTT; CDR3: CASSPGDSLNQPQHF
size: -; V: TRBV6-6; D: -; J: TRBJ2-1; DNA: TGTGCCAGCAGGGGACGGCTTTTTGGAGAGCAGTTCTTC; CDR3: CASRGRLFGEQFF
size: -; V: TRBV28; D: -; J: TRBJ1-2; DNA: TGTGCCAGCAGCTCCCCCCACGTCCCACCAGCTAACTATGGCTACACCTTC; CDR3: CASSSPHVPPANYGYTF
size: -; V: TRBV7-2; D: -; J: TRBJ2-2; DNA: TGTGCCAGCAGCCGGAAGGGGATCACCGGGGAGCTGTTTTTT; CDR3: CASSRKGITGELFF
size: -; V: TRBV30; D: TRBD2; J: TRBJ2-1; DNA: TGTGCCTGGAGTTCTTGGACTAGCGGGGGGAATGAGCAGTTCTTC; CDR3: CAWSSWTSGGNEQFF
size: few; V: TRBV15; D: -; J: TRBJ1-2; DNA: TGTGCCACCAGCAGAGATGGGCCAGGGGACTACACCTTC; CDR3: CATSRDGPGDYTF
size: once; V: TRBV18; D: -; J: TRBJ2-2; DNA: TGTGCCAGCTCACCAGTGGAGGCGAACACCGGGGAGCTGTTTTTT; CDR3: CASSPVEANTGELFF
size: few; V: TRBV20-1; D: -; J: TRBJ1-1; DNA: TGCAGTGCCAGGTTCGGGCAGACAGCTTTCTTT; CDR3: CSARFGQTAFF
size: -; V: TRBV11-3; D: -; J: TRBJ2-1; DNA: TGTGCCAGCAGCCCCGAAGGGGCCGGGGATGAGCAGTTCTTC; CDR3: CASSPEGAGDEQFF
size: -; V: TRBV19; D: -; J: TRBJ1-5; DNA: TGTGCCAGTAGTAGCCATAGCAATCAGCCCCAGCATTTT; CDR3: CASSSHSNQPQHF
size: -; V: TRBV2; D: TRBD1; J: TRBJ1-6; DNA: TGTGCCAGCAGTGAGGGGACAGCTTATTCACCCCTCCACTTT; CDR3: CASSEGTAYSPLHF
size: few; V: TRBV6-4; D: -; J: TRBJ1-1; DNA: TGTGCCAGCAGTGATACGGACAGACCCACTGAAGCTTTCTTT; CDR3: CASSDTDRPTEAFF
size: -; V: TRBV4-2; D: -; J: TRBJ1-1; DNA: TGTGCCAGCAGCCAAGTCAAAGGGGCGCGGACTGAAGCTTTCTTT; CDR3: CASSQVKGARTEAFF
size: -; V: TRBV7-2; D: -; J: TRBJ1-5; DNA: TGTGCCAGCAGCTCGGCTTCCAACAATCAGCCCCAGCATTTT; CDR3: CASSSASNNQPQHF
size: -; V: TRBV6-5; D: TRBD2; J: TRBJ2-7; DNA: TGTGCCAGCAGTTACGAGACTAGCGGGGCCCACGAGCAGTACTTC; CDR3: CASSYETSGAHEQYF
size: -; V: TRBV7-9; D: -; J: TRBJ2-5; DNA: TGTGCCAGCAGCCCCTGGCTAGGGGCAGGGGAGACCCAGTACTTC; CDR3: CASSPWLGAGETQYF
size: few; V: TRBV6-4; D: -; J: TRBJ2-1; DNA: TGTGCCAGCAGTGACTTCCTAAGGTTCTTC; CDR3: CASSDFLRFF
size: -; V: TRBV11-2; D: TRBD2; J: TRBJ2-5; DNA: TGTGCCAGCAGCTTAGGCGTGGGGACTAGCGGGGGGACCCAGTACTTC; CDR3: CASSLGVGTSGGTQYF
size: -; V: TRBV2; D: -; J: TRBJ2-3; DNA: TGTGCCAGCAGCCTAGGATCAGATACGCAGTATTTT; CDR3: CASSLGSDTQYF
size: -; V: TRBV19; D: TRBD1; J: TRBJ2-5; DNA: TGTGCCAGTAGGAGACGGACAGGGGAAGGAGAGACCCAGTACTTC; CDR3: CASRRRTGEGETQYF
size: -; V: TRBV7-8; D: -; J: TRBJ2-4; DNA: TGTGCCAGCAGCTTATTACAGGGCCCAAGTGGCATTCAGTACTTC; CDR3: CASSLLQGPSGIQYF
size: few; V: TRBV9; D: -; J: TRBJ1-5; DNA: TGTGCCAGCAGCGTAGGTTCAGGCAATCAGCCCCAGCATTTT; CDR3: CASSVGSGNQPQHF
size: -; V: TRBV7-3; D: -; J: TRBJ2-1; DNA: TGTGCCAGCAGCCGAGGGACTGTCAATGAGCAGTTCTTC; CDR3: CASSRGTVNEQFF
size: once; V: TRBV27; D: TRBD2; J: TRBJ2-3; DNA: TGTGCCAGCAGTTTAGGAATAGCGGGGGGGAGGAATACGCAGTATTTT; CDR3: CASSLGIAGGRNTQYF
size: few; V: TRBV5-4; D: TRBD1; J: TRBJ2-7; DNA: TGTGCCAGCAGCTTGGTAGGATTAACGAAGGGGGCCGATTACGAGCAGTACTTC; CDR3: CASSLVGLTKGADYEQYF